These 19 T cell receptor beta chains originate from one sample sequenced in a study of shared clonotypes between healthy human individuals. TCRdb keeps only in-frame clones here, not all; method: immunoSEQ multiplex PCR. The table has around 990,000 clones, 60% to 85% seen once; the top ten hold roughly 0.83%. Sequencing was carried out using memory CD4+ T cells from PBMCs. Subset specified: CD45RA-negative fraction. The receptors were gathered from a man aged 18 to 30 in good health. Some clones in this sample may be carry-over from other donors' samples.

The CDR3 DNA sequence: TGTGCCAGCAGTTACAGCGGGGCGTACGAGCAGTACTTC. Its protein product is CASSYSGAYEQYF. J is TRBJ2-7 and V is TRBV6-5; TRBD2 aligns across 7 bases. J gave up 4 bases and V 2 bases, and 2 bases lay outside the gene matches. Germline assignment: CDR1 MNHEY and CDR2 SVGAGI. The CDR3 is 13 residues long.

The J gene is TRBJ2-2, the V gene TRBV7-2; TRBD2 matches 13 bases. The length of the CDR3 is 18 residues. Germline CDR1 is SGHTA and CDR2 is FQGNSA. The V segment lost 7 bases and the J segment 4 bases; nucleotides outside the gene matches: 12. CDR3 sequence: CASIHPGLAGVFTGELFF. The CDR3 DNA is TGTGCCAGCATCCACCCCGGACTAGCGGGAGTTTTCACCGGGGAGCTGTTTTTT.

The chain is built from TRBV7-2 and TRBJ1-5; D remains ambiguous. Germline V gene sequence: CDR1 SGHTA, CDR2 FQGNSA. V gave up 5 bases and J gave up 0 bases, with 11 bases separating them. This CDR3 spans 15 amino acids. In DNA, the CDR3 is TGTGCCAGCAGCCGTCTGGGCAATAGCAATCAGCCCCAGCATTTT. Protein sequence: CASSRLGNSNQPQHF.

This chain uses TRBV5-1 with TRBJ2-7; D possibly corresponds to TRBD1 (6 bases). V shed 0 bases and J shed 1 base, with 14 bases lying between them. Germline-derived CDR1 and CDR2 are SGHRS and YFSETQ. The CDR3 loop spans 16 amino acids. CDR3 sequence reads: CASSLGVSDSSYEQYF. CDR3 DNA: TGCGCCAGCAGCTTGGGAGTGTCGGACAGTTCCTACGAGCAGTACTTC. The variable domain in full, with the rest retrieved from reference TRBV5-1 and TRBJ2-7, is KAGVTQTPRYLIKTRGQQVTLSCSPISGHRSVSWYQQTPGQGLQFLFEYFSETQRNKGNFPGRFSGRQFSNSRSEMNVSTLELGDSALYLCASSLGVSDSSYEQYFGPGTRLTVT.

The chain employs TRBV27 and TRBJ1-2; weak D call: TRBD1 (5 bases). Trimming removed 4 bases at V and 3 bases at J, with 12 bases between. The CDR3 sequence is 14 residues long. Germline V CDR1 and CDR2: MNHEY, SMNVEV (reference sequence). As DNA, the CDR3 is TGTGCCAGCAGTTCTCGACAGTCGGACTATGGCTACACCTTC. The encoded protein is CASSSRQSDYGYTF.

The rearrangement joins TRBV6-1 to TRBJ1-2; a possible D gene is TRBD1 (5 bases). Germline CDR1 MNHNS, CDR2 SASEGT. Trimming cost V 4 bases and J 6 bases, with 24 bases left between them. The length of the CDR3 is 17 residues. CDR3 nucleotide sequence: TGTGCCAGCAGTGGAAGGGGAGGGGCCGCCCCCCCGCATGGCTACACCTTC. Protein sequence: CASSGRGGAAPPHGYTF.

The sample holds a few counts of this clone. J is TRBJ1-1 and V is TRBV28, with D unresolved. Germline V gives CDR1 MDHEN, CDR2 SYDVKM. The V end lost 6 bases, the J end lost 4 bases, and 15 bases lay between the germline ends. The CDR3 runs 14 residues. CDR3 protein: CASSAFQVTTEAFF. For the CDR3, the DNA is TGTGCCAGCAGCGCGTTCCAGGTTACCACTGAAGCTTTCTTT.

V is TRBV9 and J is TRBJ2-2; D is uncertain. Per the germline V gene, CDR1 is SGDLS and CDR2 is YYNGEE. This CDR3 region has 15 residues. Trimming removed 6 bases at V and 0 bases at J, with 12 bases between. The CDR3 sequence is CASTRLETNTGELFF. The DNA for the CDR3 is TGTGCCAGCACCAGACTGGAAACGAACACCGGGGAGCTGTTTTTT.

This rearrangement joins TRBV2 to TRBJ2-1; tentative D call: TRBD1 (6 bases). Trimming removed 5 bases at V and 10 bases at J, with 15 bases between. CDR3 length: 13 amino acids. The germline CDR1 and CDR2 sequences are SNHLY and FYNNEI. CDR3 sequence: CASSTHRDGEQFF. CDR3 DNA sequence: TGTGCCAGCAGTACTCACAGGGACGGGGAGCAGTTCTTC.

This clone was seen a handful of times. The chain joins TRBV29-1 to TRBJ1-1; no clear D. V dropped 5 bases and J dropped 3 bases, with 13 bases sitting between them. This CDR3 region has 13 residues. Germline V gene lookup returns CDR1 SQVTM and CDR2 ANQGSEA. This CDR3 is CSVNTPGDTEAFF. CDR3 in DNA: TGCAGCGTTAATACGCCCGGAGACACTGAAGCTTTCTTT.

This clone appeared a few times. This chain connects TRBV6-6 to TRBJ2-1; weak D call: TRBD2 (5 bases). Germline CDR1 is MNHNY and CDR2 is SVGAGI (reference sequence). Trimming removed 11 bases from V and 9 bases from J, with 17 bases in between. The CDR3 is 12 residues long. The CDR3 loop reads CACVPVGVEQFF. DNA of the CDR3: TGTGCCTGCGTACCGGTGGGAGTTGAGCAGTTCTTC.

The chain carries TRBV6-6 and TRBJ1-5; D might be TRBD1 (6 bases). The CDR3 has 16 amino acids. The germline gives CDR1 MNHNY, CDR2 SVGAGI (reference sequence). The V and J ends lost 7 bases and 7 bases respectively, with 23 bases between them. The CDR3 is CASTPLRDTGRQPQHF. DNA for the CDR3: TGTGCCAGCACCCCCCTTCGGGATACAGGGAGGCAGCCCCAGCATTTT.

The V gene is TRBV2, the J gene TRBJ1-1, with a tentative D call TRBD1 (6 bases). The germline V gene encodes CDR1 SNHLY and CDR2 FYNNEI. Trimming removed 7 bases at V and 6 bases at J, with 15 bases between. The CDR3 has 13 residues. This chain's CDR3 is CASTSGDSAEAFF. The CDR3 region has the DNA TGTGCCAGCACCTCAGGGGATAGCGCTGAAGCTTTCTTT.

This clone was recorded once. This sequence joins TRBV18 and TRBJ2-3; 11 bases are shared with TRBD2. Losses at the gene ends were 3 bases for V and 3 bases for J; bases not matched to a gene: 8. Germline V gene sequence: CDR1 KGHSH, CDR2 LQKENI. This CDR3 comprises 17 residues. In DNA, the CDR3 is TGTGCCAGCTCACCTCTTCTAGCGGGAGGTGCGACAGATACGCAGTATTTT. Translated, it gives CASSPLLAGGATDTQYF.

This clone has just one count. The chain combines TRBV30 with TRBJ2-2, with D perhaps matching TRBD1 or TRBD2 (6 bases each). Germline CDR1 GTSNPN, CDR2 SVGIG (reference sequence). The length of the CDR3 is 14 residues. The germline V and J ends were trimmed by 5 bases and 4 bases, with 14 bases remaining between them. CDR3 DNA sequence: TGTGCCTGGCGATGGGGGGCTGCCACCGGGGAGCTGTTTTTT. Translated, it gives CAWRWGAATGELFF.

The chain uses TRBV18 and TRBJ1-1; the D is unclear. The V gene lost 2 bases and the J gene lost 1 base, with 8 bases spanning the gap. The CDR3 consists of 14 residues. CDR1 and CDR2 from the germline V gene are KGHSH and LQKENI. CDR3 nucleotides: TGTGCCAGCTCACCAACCGGGAAGAACACTGAAGCTTTCTTT. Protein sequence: CASSPTGKNTEAFF.

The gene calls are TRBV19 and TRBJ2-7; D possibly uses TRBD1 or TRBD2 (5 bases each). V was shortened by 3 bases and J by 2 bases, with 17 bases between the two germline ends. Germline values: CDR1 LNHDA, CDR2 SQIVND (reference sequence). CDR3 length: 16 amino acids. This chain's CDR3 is CASSILDRGDPYEQYF. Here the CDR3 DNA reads TGTGCCAGTAGTATCCTTGATAGGGGAGATCCCTACGAGCAGTACTTC.

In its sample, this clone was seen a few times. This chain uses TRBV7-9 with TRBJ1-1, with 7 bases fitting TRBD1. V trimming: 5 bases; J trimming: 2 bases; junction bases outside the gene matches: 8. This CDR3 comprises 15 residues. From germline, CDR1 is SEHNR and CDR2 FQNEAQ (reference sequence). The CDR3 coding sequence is TGTGCCAGCAGCCCTTGGGACAGCGCTAACACTGAAGCTTTCTTT. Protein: CASSPWDSANTEAFF.

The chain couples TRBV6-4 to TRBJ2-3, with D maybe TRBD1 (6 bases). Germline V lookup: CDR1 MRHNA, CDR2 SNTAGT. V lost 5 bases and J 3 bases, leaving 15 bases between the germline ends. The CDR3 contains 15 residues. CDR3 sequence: CASSSQGTATDTQYF. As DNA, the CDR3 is TGTGCCAGCAGTTCACAGGGAACGGCGACAGATACGCAGTATTTT.